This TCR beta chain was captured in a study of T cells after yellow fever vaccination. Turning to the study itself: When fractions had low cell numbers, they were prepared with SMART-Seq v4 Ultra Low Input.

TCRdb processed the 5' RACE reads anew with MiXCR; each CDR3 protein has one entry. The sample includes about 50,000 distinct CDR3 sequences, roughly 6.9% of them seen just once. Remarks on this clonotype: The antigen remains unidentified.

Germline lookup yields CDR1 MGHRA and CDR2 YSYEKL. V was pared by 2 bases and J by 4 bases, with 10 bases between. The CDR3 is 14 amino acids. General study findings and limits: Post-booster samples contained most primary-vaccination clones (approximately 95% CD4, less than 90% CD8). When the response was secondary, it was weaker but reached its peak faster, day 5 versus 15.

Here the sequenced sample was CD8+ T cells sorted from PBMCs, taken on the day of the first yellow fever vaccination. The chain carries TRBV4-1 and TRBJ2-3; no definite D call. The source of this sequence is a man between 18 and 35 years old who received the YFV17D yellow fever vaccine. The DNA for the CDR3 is TGCGCCAGCAGCCAACCGCTACTCCCAGATACGCAGTATTTT. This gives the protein CASSQPLLPDTQYF.